Sequencing of this T cell receptor beta chain was carried out in a study of type 1 regulatory T cells. As for the study in general: T-allo10 is a Tr1-enriched, alloantigen-specific CD4 T cell product made in vitro.

One entry per CDR3 protein, called by TCRdb with MiXCR from the reads. The sample has 80,000 to 100,000 distinct CDR3 sequences; around a third are singletons. Germline V CDR1 and CDR2: SGHDN, FVKESK. Trimming removed 8 bases from V and 3 bases from J, with 16 bases in between. This CDR3 has 14 residues. Sequencing used CD4+ T cells, either the whole sample or a sorted fraction (not recorded which). V is TRBV14 and J is TRBJ1-2, with D uncertain. The receptor was derived from a human donor in good health. CDR3 in DNA: TGTGCCAGCTCTGGACGGGATCCCTACTATGGCTACACCTTC. Translated, it gives CASSGRDPYYGYTF.